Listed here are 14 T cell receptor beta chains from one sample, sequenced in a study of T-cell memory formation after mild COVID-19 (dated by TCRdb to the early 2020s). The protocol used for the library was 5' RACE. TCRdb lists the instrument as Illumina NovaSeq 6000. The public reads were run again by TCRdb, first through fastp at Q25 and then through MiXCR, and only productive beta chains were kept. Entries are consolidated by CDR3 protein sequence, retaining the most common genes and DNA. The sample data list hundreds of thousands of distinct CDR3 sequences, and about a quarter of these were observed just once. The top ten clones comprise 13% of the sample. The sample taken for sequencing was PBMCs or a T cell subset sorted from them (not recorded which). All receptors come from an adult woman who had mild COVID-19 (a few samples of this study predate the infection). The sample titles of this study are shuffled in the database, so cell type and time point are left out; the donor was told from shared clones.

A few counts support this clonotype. The CDR3 loop is CATSAGQGDGQPQHF. CDR3 bases: TGTGCCACCAGTGCTGGCCAGGGGGATGGTCAGCCCCAGCATTTT. This chain links TRBV24-1 with TRBJ1-5, with TRBD1 matching over 7 bases. The CDR3 totals 15 residues. The germline V gene encodes CDR1 KGHDR and CDR2 SFDVKD. Trimming took 5 bases from V and 6 from J; bases not matched to a gene: 9.

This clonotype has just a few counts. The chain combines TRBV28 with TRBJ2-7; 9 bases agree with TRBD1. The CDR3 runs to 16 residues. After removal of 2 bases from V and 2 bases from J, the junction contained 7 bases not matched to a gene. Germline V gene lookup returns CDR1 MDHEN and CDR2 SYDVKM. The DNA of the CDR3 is TGTGCCAGCAGTTTAGCTTGGGACAGGGAAACCTACGAGCAGTACTTC. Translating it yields CASSLAWDRETYEQYF.

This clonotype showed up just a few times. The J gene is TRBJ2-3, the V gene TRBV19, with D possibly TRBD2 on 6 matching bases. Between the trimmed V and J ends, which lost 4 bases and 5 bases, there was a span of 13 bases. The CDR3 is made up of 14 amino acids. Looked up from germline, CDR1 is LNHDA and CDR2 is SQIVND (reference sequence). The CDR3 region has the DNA TGTGCCAGTAGTAGGGGCCTCGGGGGAGATACGCAGTATTTT. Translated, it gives CASSRGLGGDTQYF.

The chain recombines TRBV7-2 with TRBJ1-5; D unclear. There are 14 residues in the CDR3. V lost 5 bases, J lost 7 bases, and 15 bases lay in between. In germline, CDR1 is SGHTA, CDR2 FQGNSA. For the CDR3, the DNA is TGTGCCAGCAGCGCTCGGGTGCCCGAACAGCCCCAGCATTTT. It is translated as CASSARVPEQPQHF. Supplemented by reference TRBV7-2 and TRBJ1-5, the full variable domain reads GAGVSQSPSNKVTEKGKDVELRCDPISGHTALYWYRQSLGQGLEFLIYFQGNSAPDKSGLPSDRFSAERTGGSVSTLTIQRTQQEDSAVYLCASSARVPEQPQHFGDGTRLSIL.

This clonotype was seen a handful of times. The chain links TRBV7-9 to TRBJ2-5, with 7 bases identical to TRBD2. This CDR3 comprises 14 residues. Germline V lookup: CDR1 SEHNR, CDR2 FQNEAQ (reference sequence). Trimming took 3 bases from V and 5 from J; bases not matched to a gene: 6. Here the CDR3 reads CASSFGGRDETQYF. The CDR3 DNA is TGTGCCAGCAGCTTTGGCGGGAGAGATGAGACCCAGTACTTC.

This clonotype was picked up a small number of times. The CDR3 protein is CSAREGGTAFYGYTF. In DNA form, the CDR3 reads TGCAGTGCTAGAGAGGGCGGGACAGCCTTTTATGGCTACACCTTC. This chain connects TRBV20-1 to TRBJ1-2, with 7 bases matching TRBD1. The germline V gene encodes CDR1 DFQATT and CDR2 SNEGSKA (reference sequence). The junction had 9 bases not matched to a gene; V was cut back by 0 bases and J by 5 bases. The CDR3 covers 15 residues.

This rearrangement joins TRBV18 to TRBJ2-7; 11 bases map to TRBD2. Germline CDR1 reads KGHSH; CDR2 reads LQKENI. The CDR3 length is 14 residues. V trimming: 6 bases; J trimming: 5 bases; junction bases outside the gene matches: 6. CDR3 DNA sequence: TGTGCCAGCTCTATACTAGCGGGAGCTCACGAGCAGTACTTC. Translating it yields CASSILAGAHEQYF.

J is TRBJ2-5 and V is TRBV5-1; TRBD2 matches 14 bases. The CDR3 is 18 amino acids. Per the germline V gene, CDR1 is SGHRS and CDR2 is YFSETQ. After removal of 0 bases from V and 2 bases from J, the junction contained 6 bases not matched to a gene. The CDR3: CASSLVGTSGGGQETQYF. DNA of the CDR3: TGCGCCAGCAGCTTGGTCGGGACTAGCGGGGGAGGGCAAGAGACCCAGTACTTC.

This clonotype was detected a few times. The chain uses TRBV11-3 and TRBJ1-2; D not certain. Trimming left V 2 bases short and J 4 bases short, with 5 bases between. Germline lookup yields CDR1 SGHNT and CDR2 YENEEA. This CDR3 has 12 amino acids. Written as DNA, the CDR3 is TGTGCCAGCAGCTTACAGGCCTATGGCTACACCTTC. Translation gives CASSLQAYGYTF.

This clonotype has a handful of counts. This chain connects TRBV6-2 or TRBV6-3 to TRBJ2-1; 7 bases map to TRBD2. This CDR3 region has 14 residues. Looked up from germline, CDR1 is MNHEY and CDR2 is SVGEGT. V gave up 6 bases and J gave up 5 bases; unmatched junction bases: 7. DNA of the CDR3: TGTGCCAGCAGAATTAGCGGGCGTCACAATGAGCAGTTCTTC. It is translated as CASRISGRHNEQFF.

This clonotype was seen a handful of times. The CDR3 spells CASSRVRGQPNTEAFF. The CDR3 bases are TGTGCCAGTAGTAGAGTCCGGGGACAACCGAACACTGAAGCTTTCTTT. The V gene is TRBV19, the J gene TRBJ1-1; TRBD1 is a possible D gene (6 bases). Germline lookup yields CDR1 LNHDA and CDR2 SQIVND (reference sequence). V was trimmed by 4 bases and J by 1 base, leaving 16 bases between them. The CDR3 contains 16 residues.

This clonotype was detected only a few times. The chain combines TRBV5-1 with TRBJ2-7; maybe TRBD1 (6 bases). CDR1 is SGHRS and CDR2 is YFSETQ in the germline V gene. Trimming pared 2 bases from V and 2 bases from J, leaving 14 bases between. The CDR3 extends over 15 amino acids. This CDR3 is CASSFTGIRAYEQYF. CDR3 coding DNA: TGCGCCAGCAGCTTCACAGGGATTAGGGCCTACGAGCAGTACTTC.

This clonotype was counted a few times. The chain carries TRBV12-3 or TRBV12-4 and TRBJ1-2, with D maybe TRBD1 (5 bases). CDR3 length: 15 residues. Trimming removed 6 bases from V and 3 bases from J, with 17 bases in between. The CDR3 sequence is CASRPKRGSHYGYTF. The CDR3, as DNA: TGTGCCAGCAGACCTAAGAGGGGTTCCCACTATGGCTACACCTTC.

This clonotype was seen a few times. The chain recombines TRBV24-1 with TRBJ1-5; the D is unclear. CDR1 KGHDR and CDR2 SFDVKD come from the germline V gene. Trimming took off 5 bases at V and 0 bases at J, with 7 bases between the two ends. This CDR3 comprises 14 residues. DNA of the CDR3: TGTGCCACCAGTGCCGGACGTAGCAATCAGCCCCAGCATTTT. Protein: CATSAGRSNQPQHF.